This TCR beta chain was captured by sequencing in a study of beta chain features in type 1 diabetes. Sequenced material consisted of expressed TCRB transcripts (all of the isolated RNA was reverse transcribed). Only in-frame clones appear in the TCRdb table, and some are missing; sequencing was by immunoSEQ multiplex PCR. The table includes roughly 140,000 clones, 6.5% to 8.5% detected once. The CDR3 is 17 amino acids. Looked up from germline, CDR1 is SGHAT and CDR2 is FQNNGV. V was pared by 4 bases and J by 5 bases, with 11 bases of the junction left unmatched. The TCR sequence derives from a woman in her twenties or thirties in good health. The rearrangement joins TRBV11-2 to TRBJ2-2, with 9 bases that match TRBD2. What was sequenced was central memory CD4+ T cells from blood. The CDR3 sequence: CASSSAGGPDYTGELFF. CDR3 DNA: TGTGCCAGCAGCTCCGCGGGAGGGCCGGATTATACCGGGGAGCTGTTTTTT.